The count of the clone carrying this TCR beta chain is one. Healthy and HIV-negative, the adult donors had no recent acute infections or vaccinations. This sample was taken from a study of shared clonotypes between healthy human individuals. Data came from immunoSEQ multiplex PCR; TCRdb stores just in-frame clones and leaves some out. The sample lists around 750,000 clones; about 74% were seen once. The V segment lost 8 bases and the J segment 2 bases; nucleotides outside the gene matches: 4. CDR1 is MDHEN and CDR2 is SYDVKM in the germline V gene. CDR3 size: 13 residues. This sequence originates from a woman aged 25 to 39 in good health. This sequence joins TRBV28 and TRBJ2-7; 9 bases fit TRBD2. The sample taken for sequencing was memory CD4+ T cells sorted from blood. Subset given: CD45RA-negative fraction. CDR3 nucleotide sequence: TGTGCCAGCGCCCTAGCGGGACCCTACGAGCAGTACTTC. Protein: CASALAGPYEQYF.